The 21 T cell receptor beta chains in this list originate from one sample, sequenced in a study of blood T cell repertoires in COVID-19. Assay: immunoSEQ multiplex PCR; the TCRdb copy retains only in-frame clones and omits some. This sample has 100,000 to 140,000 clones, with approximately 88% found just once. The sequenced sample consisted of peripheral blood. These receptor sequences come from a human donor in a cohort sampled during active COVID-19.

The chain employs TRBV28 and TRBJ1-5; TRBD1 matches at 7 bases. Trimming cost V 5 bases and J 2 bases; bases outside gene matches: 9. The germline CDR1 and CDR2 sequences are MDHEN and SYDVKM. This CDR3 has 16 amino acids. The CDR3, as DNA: TGTGCCAGCAGTCCACACAGGGGTATGGGCAATCAGCCCCAGCATTTT. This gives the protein CASSPHRGMGNQPQHF. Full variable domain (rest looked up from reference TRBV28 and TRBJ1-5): DVKVTQSSRYLVKRTGEKVFLECVQDMDHENMFWYRQDPGLGLRLIYFSYDVKMKEKGDIPEGYSVSREKKERFSLILESASTNQTSMYLCASSPHRGMGNQPQHFGDGTRLSIL.

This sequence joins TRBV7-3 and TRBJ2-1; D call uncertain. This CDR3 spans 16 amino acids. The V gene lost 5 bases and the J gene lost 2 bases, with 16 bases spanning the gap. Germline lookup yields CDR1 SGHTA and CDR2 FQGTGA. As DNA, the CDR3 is TGTGCCAGCAGCCCCGATTCGAACAAAGCCTACAATGAGCAGTTCTTC. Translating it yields CASSPDSNKAYNEQFF.

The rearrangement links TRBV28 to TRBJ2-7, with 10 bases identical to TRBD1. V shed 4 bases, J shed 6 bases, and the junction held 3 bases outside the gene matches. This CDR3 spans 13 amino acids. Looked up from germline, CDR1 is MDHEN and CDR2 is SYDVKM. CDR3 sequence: CASSSGQGTEQYF. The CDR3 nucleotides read TGTGCCAGCAGTTCGGGACAGGGGACCGAGCAGTACTTC.

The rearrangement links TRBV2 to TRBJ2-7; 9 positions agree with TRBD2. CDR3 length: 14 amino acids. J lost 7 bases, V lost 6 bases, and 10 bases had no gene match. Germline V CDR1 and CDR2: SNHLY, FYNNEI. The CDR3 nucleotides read TGTGCCAGCAGGCCGACTAGCGGCCGGTCGGAGCAGTACTTC. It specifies CASRPTSGRSEQYF.

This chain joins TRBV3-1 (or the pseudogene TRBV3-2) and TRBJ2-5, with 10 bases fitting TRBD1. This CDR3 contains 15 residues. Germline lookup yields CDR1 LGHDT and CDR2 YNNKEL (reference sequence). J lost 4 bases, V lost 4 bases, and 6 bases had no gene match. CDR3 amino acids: CASSPWTGGGETQYF. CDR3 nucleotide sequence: TGTGCCAGCAGCCCTTGGACAGGGGGGGGAGAGACCCAGTACTTC.

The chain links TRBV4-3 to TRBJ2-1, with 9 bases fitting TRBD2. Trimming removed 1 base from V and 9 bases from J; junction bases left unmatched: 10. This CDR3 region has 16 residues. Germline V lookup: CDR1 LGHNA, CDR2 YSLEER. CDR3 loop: CASSQGLAEVRGEQFF. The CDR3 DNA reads TGCGCCAGCAGCCAAGGACTAGCGGAAGTACGGGGTGAGCAGTTCTTC.

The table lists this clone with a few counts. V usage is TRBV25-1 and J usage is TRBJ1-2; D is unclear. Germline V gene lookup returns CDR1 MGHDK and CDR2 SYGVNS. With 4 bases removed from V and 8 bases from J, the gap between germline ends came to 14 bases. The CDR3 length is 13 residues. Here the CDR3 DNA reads TGTGCCAGCAGTGGAAACTGGAGGGTAGGCTACACCTTC. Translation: CASSGNWRVGYTF.

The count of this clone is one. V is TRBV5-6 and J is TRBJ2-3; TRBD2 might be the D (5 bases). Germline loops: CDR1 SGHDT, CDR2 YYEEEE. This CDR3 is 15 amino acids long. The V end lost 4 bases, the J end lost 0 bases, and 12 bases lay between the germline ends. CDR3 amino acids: CASSLVGGSTDTQYF. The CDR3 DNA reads TGTGCCAGCAGCCTGGTAGGCGGGAGCACAGATACGCAGTATTTT.

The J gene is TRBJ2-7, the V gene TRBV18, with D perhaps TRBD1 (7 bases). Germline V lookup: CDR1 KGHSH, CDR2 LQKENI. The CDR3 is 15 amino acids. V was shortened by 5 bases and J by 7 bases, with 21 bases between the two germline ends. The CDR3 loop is CASSTSYRGAGEQYF. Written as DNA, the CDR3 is TGTGCCAGCTCAACTTCCTACAGGGGCGCGGGGGAGCAGTACTTC.

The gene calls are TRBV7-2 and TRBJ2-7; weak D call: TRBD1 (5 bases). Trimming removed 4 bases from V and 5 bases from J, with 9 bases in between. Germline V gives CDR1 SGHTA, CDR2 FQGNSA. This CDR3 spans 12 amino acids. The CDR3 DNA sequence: TGTGCCAGCAGCTCCCAGGGAAACGAGCAGTACTTC. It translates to CASSSQGNEQYF. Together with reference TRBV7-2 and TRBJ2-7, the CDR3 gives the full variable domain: GAGVSQSPSNKVTEKGKDVELRCDPISGHTALYWYRQSLGQGLEFLIYFQGNSAPDKSGLPSDRFSAERTGGSVSTLTIQRTQQEDSAVYLCASSSQGNEQYFGPGTRLTVT.

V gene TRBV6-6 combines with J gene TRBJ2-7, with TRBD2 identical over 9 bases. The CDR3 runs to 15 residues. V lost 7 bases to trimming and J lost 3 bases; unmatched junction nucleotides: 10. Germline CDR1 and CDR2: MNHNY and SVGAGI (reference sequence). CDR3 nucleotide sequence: TGTGCCAGCACCGGAATAGCGGGAGACCACTACGAGCAGTACTTC. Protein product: CASTGIAGDHYEQYF.

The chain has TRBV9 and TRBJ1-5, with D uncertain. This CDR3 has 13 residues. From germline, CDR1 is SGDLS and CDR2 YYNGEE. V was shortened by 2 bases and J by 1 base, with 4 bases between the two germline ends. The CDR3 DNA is TGTGCCAGCAGCGTCGGGAGCAATCAGCCCCAGCATTTT. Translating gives CASSVGSNQPQHF.

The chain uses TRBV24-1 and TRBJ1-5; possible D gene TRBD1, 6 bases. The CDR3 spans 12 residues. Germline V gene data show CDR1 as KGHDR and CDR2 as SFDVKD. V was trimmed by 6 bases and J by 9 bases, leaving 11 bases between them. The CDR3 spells CATSTGGAPQHF. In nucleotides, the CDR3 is TGTGCCACCAGTACCGGGGGGGCGCCCCAGCATTTT.

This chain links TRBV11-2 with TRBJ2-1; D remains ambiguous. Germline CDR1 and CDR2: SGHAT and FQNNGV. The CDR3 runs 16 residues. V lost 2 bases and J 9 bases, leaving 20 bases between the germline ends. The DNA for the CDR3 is TGTGCCAGCAGCTTACTGGCGGCAACTACCTATACTGAGCAGTTCTTC. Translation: CASSLLAATTYTEQFF.

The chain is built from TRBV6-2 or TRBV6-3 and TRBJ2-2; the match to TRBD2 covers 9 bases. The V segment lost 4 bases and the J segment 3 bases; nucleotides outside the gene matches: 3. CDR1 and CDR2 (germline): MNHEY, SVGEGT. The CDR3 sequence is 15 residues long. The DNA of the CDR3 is TGTGCCAGCAGTTCCCTAGCGGGACACACCGGGGAGCTGTTTTTT. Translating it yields CASSSLAGHTGELFF.

Written as DNA, the CDR3 is TGTGCCAGCAGGCGACAGGGTAATGGCAATGAGCAGTTCTTC. Translation gives CASRRQGNGNEQFF. The chain uses TRBV5-6 and TRBJ2-1; 7 bases agree with TRBD1. In germline, CDR1 is SGHDT, CDR2 YYEEEE. The CDR3 has 14 residues. V lost 5 bases and J lost 6; bases outside the gene matches: 8.

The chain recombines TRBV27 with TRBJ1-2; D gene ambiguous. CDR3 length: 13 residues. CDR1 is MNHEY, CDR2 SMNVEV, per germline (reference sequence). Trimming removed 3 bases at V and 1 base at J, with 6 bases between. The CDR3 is CASSLNNNYGYTF. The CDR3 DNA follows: TGTGCCAGCAGTTTGAACAATAACTATGGCTACACCTTC.

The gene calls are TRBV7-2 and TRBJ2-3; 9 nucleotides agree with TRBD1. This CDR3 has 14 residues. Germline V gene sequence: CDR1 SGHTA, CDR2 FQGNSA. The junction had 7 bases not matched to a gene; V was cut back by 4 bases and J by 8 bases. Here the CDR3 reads CASSWGQGAGTQYF. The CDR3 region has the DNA TGTGCCAGCAGCTGGGGACAGGGCGCTGGTACGCAGTATTTT.

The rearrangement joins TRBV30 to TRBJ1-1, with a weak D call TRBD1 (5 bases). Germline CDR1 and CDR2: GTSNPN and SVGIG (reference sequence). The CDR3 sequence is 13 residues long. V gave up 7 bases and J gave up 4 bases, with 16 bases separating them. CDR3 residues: CASDQGVSTEAFF. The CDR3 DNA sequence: TGTGCCTCCGACCAGGGCGTTTCCACTGAAGCTTTCTTT.

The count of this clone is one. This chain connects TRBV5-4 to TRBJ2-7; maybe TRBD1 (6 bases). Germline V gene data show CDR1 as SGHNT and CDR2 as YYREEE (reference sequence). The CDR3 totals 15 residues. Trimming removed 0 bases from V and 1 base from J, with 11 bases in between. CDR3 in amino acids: CASSLGGQQSYEQYF. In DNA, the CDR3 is TGTGCCAGCAGCTTGGGAGGACAGCAATCCTACGAGCAGTACTTC.

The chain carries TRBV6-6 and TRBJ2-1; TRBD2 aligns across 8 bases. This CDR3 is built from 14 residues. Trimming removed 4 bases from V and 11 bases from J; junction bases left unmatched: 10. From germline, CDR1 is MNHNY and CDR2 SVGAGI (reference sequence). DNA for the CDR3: TGTGCCAGCAGTTCATTCCAGCGGGAGAGCCAGCAGTTCTTC. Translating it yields CASSSFQRESQQFF.